A single sample gave rise to the 13 T cell receptor beta chains below, sequenced in a study of cytotoxic CD8 clonotypes in ibrutinib-treated CLL. TCRdb keeps only in-frame clones here, not all; method: immunoSEQ multiplex PCR. The data contain roughly 330,000 clones, 67% of them seen just once; the ten biggest clones take up roughly 6%. The source was PBMCs, collected after 36 months of ibrutinib treatment. The receptors were sampled from a human donor with chronic lymphocytic leukemia.

The chain employs TRBV25-1 and TRBJ1-6; a possible D gene is TRBD1 (5 bases). The CDR3 runs 13 residues. The germline CDR1 and CDR2 sequences are MGHDK and SYGVNS. V was trimmed by 4 bases and J by 9 bases, leaving 10 bases between them. CDR3 in DNA: TGTGCCAGCAGTGCCCCAGGGACTTCACCCCTCCACTTT. It yields the protein CASSAPGTSPLHF.

This clone was seen only a few times. V usage is TRBV15 and J usage is TRBJ2-7, with D perhaps matching TRBD1 (6 bases). The CDR3 covers 12 residues. The V gene lost 3 bases and the J gene lost 7 bases, with 10 bases spanning the gap. Germline CDR1 reads LNHNV; CDR2 reads YYDKDF (reference sequence). The CDR3 DNA sequence: TGTGCCACCAGCAGGGACAGCGAAGAGCAGTACTTC. It is translated as CATSRDSEEQYF. Combining the CDR3 with reference TRBV15 and TRBJ2-7 gives the whole variable domain DAMVIQNPRYQVTQFGKPVTLSCSQTLNHNVMYWYQQKSSQAPKLLFHYYDKDFNNEADTPDNFQSRRPNTSFCFLDIRSPGLGDTAMYLCATSRDSEEQYFGPGTRLTVT.

This chain links TRBV7-8 with TRBJ1-2; D gene uncertain. Germline V gene lookup returns CDR1 SGHVS and CDR2 FQNEAQ. The CDR3 is 15 residues long. Trimming removed 3 bases at V and 3 bases at J, with 14 bases between. This CDR3 is CASSFRLAVDYGYTF. The CDR3, as DNA: TGTGCCAGCAGCTTTAGGTTGGCGGTTGACTATGGCTACACCTTC.

This clone was counted a single time. This chain connects TRBV7-2 to TRBJ2-1; 8 nucleotides align to TRBD2. The germline V gene encodes CDR1 SGHTA and CDR2 FQGNSA. The CDR3 spans 15 residues. V gave up 4 bases and J gave up 10 bases; unmatched junction bases: 12. CDR3 sequence: CASSSTGTSFSEQFF. CDR3 bases: TGTGCCAGCAGCTCCACCGGGACTAGTTTTAGCGAGCAGTTCTTC.

The chain is built from TRBV28 and TRBJ2-7; 7 bases are a match to TRBD1. Germline V gene data show CDR1 as MDHEN and CDR2 as SYDVKM. V dropped 6 bases and J dropped 0; count of bases not matched to a gene: 5. This CDR3 spans 14 amino acids. The CDR3, as DNA: TGTGCCAGCAGGAGGACAGGCCTCTCCTACGAGCAGTACTTC. This gives the protein CASRRTGLSYEQYF.

There are a few counts of this clone. The rearrangement links TRBV7-2 to TRBJ2-7, with D maybe TRBD2 (6 bases). CDR3 length: 15 residues. The germline gives CDR1 SGHTA, CDR2 FQGNSA. V was trimmed by 5 bases and J by 9 bases, leaving 23 bases between them. The CDR3 spells CASSPEGGGQNGQYF. The CDR3 region has the DNA TGTGCCAGCAGCCCAGAGGGAGGAGGCCAGAATGGGCAGTACTTC.

The chain couples TRBV6-5 to TRBJ2-5; D may correspond to TRBD1 or TRBD2 (5 bases each). The V end was cut by 2 bases, the J end by 2 bases, with 12 bases between. The CDR3 contains 15 residues. Germline V CDR1 and CDR2: MNHEY, SVGAGI. DNA for the CDR3: TGTGCCAGCAGTTACCGCCCGGGGCCTCAAGAGACCCAGTACTTC. Translation: CASSYRPGPQETQYF.

The CDR3 DNA follows: TGTGCCAGCAGTGTGACAGCCGGGGACCAGTACTTC. Translated, it gives CASSVTAGDQYF. This chain links TRBV2 with TRBJ2-5; D could derive from TRBD1 or TRBD2 (5 bases each). Between the trimmed V and J ends, which lost 4 bases and 10 bases, there was a span of 13 bases. The CDR3 is 12 residues long. CDR1 and CDR2 (germline): SNHLY, FYNNEI.

The genes are TRBV7-3 and TRBJ1-5, with 8 bases that match TRBD1. V gave up 5 bases and J gave up 4 bases; unmatched junction bases: 4. This CDR3 contains 14 residues. Germline assignment: CDR1 SGHTA and CDR2 FQGTGA. The CDR3 protein is CASSRDRGNQPQHF. In nucleotides, the CDR3 is TGTGCCAGCAGCCGTGACAGGGGTAATCAGCCCCAGCATTTT.

This clone came up a few times. The chain combines TRBV29-1 with TRBJ2-7; D is ambiguous. Germline V lookup: CDR1 SQVTM, CDR2 ANQGSEA. Trimming cost V 3 bases and J 6 bases, with 15 bases left between them. The CDR3 runs 13 residues. The CDR3 spells CSVDQAPIGEQYF. The CDR3 DNA follows: TGCAGCGTTGATCAAGCCCCCATCGGCGAGCAGTACTTC.

This chain joins TRBV19 and TRBJ2-5; D tentatively fits TRBD1 or TRBD2 (7 bases each). This CDR3 contains 11 residues. Germline CDR1 LNHDA, CDR2 SQIVND (reference sequence). The V end lost 9 bases, the J end lost 5 bases, and 10 bases lay between the germline ends. CDR3 coding DNA: TGTGCCAGCAGGGGGGGGGAGACCCAGTACTTC. Protein product: CASRGGETQYF. The full variable domain, with the rest looked up from reference TRBV19 and TRBJ2-5, is DGGITQSPKYLFRKEGQNVTLSCEQNLNHDAMYWYRQDPGQGLRLIYYSQIVNDFQKGDIAEGYSVSREKKESFPLTVTSAQKNPTAFYLCASRGGETQYFGPGTRLLVL.

V usage is TRBV7-8 and J usage is TRBJ2-1, with D possibly being TRBD2 (6 bases). V was cut by 8 bases and J by 6 bases, with 14 bases left in between. The germline CDR1 and CDR2 sequences are SGHVS and FQNEAQ. The CDR3 is 13 amino acids. The CDR3 reads CASLDAGLNEQFF. DNA of the CDR3: TGTGCCAGCCTAGATGCGGGGCTCAATGAGCAGTTCTTC.

This clone was seen a handful of times. V gene TRBV9 combines with J gene TRBJ2-5; the D gene is possibly TRBD2 (5 bases). Germline CDR1 and CDR2: SGDLS and YYNGEE. With 0 bases removed from V and 2 bases from J, the gap between germline ends came to 11 bases. This CDR3 region has 15 residues. CDR3 amino acids: CASSVGRGQQETQYF. For the CDR3, the DNA is TGTGCCAGCAGCGTAGGCCGGGGTCAACAAGAGACCCAGTACTTC.